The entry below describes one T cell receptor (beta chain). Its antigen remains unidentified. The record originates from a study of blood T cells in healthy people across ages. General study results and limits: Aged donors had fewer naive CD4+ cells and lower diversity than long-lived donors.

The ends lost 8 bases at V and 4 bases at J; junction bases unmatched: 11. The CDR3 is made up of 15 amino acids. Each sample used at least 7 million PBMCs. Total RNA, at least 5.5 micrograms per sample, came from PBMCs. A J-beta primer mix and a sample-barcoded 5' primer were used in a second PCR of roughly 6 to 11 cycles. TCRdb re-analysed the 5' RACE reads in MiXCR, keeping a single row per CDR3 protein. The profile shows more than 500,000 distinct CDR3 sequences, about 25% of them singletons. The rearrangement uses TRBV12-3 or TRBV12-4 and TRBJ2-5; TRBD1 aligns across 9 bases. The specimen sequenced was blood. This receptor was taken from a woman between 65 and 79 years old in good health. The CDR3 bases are TGTGCCAGCGACTACGACAGGGGGAACATAGAGACCCAGTACTTC. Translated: CASDYDRGNIETQYF.